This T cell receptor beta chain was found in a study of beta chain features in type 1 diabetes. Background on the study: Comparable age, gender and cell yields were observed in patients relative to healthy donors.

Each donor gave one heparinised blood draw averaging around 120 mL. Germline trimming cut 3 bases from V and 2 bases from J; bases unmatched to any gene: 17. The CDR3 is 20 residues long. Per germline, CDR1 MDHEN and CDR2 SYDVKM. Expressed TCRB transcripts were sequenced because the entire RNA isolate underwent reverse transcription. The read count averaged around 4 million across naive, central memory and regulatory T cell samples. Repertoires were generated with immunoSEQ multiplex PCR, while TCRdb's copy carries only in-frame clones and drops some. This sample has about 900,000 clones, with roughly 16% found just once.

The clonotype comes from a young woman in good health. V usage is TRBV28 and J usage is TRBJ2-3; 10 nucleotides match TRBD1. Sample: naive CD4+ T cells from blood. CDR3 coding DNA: TGTGCCAGCAGTTTTTCGGGACAGGGGAGAGGTTGGTCTAACACAGATACGCAGTATTTT. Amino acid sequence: CASSFSGQGRGWSNTDTQYF.